This TCR beta chain stems from a study of T cell responses to AZD1222 COVID-19 vaccine. To note about this clone: Its antigen is as yet unknown.

There are 13 residues in the CDR3. The germline CDR1 and CDR2 sequences are DFQATT and SNEGSKA (reference sequence). The ends lost 3 bases at V and 7 bases at J; junction bases unmatched: 2. TCRdb keeps only in-frame clones here, not all; method: immunoSEQ multiplex PCR. The repertoire holds 150,000 or so clones, with roughly 86% as singletons. Study outcomes and limitations: Baseline serology detected seropositivity in only 6 or 7 AZD1222 recipients. There were repertoire samples only from the period after the peak T cell response.

The sequence came from an adult in good health. This rearrangement joins TRBV20-1 to TRBJ1-6; 8 bases match TRBD1. Sequenced material: peripheral blood, taken on day 0 of AZD1222 vaccination. The CDR3 here is CSASGQGNSPLHF. The CDR3 DNA reads TGCAGTGCTAGTGGACAGGGCAATTCACCCCTCCACTTT.